The rows below give T cell receptor beta chains drawn from one sample of a study of human T cells and chemical hapten exposure. TCRdb reanalysed the RACE reads using MiXCR and keeps one entry per CDR3 protein. Among some 300,000 distinct CDR3 sequences listed, approximately 5% were seen once. The sample consisted of whole blood, taken in connection with sensitization to the hapten diphenylcyclopropenone (DPC). These receptor sequences come from a young woman with alopecia areata. Some clones in this sample may be carry-over from other donors' samples. Both conserved end residues are part of each CDR3. A D gene is named only where the DNA matches it firmly. The size entry is marked missing in some rows and otherwise reads once, few, many or a size class.

>15|few|TRBJ2-6|TRBV28|.
CASSRTPTGANVLTF
TGTGCCAGCAGCCGGACGCCGACTGGGGCCAACGTCCTGACTTTC
>12|few|TRBJ1-2|TRBV20-1|.
CSAIRTVYGYTF
TGCAGTGCCATAAGGACAGTCTATGGCTACACCTTC
>15|many|TRBJ1-6|TRBV9|TRBD1
CASSSTGEGNSPLHF
TGTGCCAGCAGCTCGACAGGGGAGGGTAATTCACCCCTCCACTTT
>13|many|TRBJ2-5|TRBV7-9|.
CASSWGQEETQYF
TGTGCCAGCAGCTGGGGACAAGAAGAGACCCAGTACTTC
>16|many|TRBJ2-7|TRBV4-2|.
CASSQGVTGLRYEQYF
TGTGCCAGCAGCCAAGGGGTCACAGGGCTTAGGTACGAGCAGTACTTC
>17|many|TRBJ1-2|TRBV5-5|.
CASSLANIRGLRDGYTF
TGTGCCAGCAGCTTGGCCAACATCCGAGGGCTGCGTGATGGCTACACCTTC
>12|few|TRBJ2-1|TRBV12-3/TRBV12-4|.
CASSSIDNEQFF
TGTGCCAGCAGTTCCATTGACAATGAGCAGTTCTTC
>11|.|TRBJ1-2|TRBV6-5|.
CASRSDIGYTF
TGTGCCAGCAGATCCGACATCGGCTACACCTTC
>13|few|TRBJ2-3|TRBV20-1|.
CSARRGPQDTQYF
TGCAGTGCTAGAAGAGGACCACAAGATACGCAGTATTTT
>15|few|TRBJ1-6|TRBV27|.
CASSLSGAGGSPLHF
TGTGCCAGCAGTTTATCTGGGGCCGGGGGTTCACCCCTCCACTTT
>11|.|TRBJ1-4|TRBV7-9|.
CASSLRDGLFF
TGTGCCAGCAGCCTCCGGGACGGACTGTTTTTT
>16|few|TRBJ2-3|TRBV7-2|.
CASSLGAGTRTDTQYF
TGTGCCAGCAGCTTAGGGGCGGGGACCCGCACAGATACGCAGTATTTT
>17|few|TRBJ2-3|TRBV12-3/TRBV12-4|TRBD2
CASSGLAGSRYTDTQYF
TGTGCCAGCAGCGGACTAGCGGGGAGTCGATACACAGATACGCAGTATTTT
>15|few|TRBJ2-1|TRBV4-2|TRBD2
CASSQDRLAGPVRFF
TGTGCCAGCAGCCAAGATCGACTAGCGGGTCCAGTCCGGTTCTTC
>16|few|TRBJ2-1|TRBV7-9|TRBD2
CASSLYLAGASKEQFF
TGTGCCAGCAGCTTATATCTAGCGGGGGCGAGTAAAGAGCAGTTCTTC
>15|many|TRBJ2-4|TRBV27|.
CATSFGTGNQNIQYF
TGTGCCACCTCCTTCGGGACTGGAAACCAAAACATTCAGTACTTC
>15|many|TRBJ1-2|TRBV5-1|.
CASSLDVRSNYGYTF
TGCGCCAGCAGCTTGGACGTCAGGTCGAACTATGGCTACACCTTC
>13|.|TRBJ2-5|TRBV12-3/TRBV12-4|.
CASTGSLRETQYF
TGTGCCAGCACCGGGAGTTTAAGAGAGACCCAGTACTTC
>13|many|TRBJ1-5|TRBV7-9|.
CASSQHRDQPQHF
TGTGCCAGCAGCCAACACAGGGATCAGCCCCAGCATTTT
>12|many|TRBJ2-3|TRBV29-1|.
CSVRGEADTQYF
TGCAGCGTACGGGGAGAGGCAGATACGCAGTATTTT
>15|.|TRBJ2-3|TRBV5-6|TRBD2
CASSFSGISTDTQYF
TGTGCCAGCAGCTTTAGCGGGATTAGCACAGATACGCAGTATTTT
>14|few|TRBJ1-5|TRBV7-2|.
CASFGQQVNQPQHF
TGTGCCTCCTTCGGACAGCAGGTCAATCAGCCCCAGCATTTT
>15|.|TRBJ2-1|TRBV5-5|TRBD2
CATSDPAGGLHEQFF
TGTGCCACTTCTGACCCAGCGGGGGGGCTCCATGAGCAGTTCTTC
>14|few|TRBJ1-6|TRBV5-5|.
CASSLVGSLGPLHF
TGTGCCAGCAGCTTGGTAGGGTCCCTAGGTCCCCTCCACTTT
>11|.|TRBJ2-7|TRBV27|.
CACKFGHEQYF
TGTGCCTGTAAGTTCGGGCACGAGCAGTACTTC
>12|.|TRBJ1-4|TRBV6-5|.
CASGIRGEKLFF
TGTGCCAGCGGAATAAGGGGTGAAAAACTGTTTTTT
>16|.|TRBJ2-3|TRBV9|TRBD2
CASSPNPSGGRYTQYF
TGTGCCAGCAGCCCGAATCCTAGCGGGGGTCGTTATACGCAGTATTTT
>14|.|TRBJ1-4|TRBV9|.
CASSVGPGDEKLFF
TGTGCCAGCAGCGTAGGACCGGGCGATGAAAAACTGTTTTTT
>19|few|TRBJ2-2|TRBV7-6|.
CASSLTLGSPGIGPGELFF
TGTGCCAGCAGCTTAACACTGGGTTCCCCGGGAATTGGACCCGGGGAGCTGTTTTTT
>11|few|TRBJ1-1|TRBV11-1|.
CASSLLPEAFF
TGTGCCAGCAGCTTATTACCTGAAGCTTTCTTT
>14|.|TRBJ2-1|TRBV20-1|TRBD1
CSARGDRENNEQFF
TGCAGTGCTAGAGGGGACAGGGAAAACAATGAGCAGTTCTTC
>13|many|TRBJ1-1|TRBV6-4|.
CASTERENTEAFF
TGTGCCAGCACTGAGAGGGAGAACACTGAAGCTTTCTTT
>12|.|TRBJ2-7|TRBV29-1|.
CSVAVGAYEQYF
TGCAGCGTTGCGGTCGGAGCCTACGAGCAGTACTTC
>12|few|TRBJ2-3|TRBV2|.
CASVGAGDTQYF
TGTGCCAGCGTGGGGGCCGGAGATACGCAGTATTTT
>16|many|TRBJ2-2|TRBV7-3|TRBD1
CASSISGTGRSGELFF
TGTGCCAGCAGCATTTCCGGGACAGGGAGGTCCGGGGAGCTGTTTTTT
>17|.|TRBJ2-1|TRBV5-6|TRBD1
CASSFAHGQGSHNEQFF
TGTGCCAGCAGTTTTGCCCATGGACAGGGTTCCCACAATGAGCAGTTCTTC
>19|.|TRBJ2-7|TRBV7-8|TRBD2
CASSLGDRTSGGAAYEQYF
TGTGCCAGCAGCTTAGGCGATCGGACTAGCGGGGGGGCCGCCTACGAGCAGTACTTC
>12|many|TRBJ1-1|TRBV18|.
CASSPQGTEAFF
TGCGCCAGCAGCCCTCAGGGCACTGAAGCTTTCTTT
>16|many|TRBJ1-4|TRBV12-3/TRBV12-4|.
CASSSQEGLGREKLFF
TGTGCCAGCAGTTCCCAAGAGGGGCTAGGACGCGAAAAACTGTTTTTT
>15|.|TRBJ2-2|TRBV7-3|TRBD2
CASRRTSLNTGELFF
TGTGCCAGCAGACGGACTAGTCTGAACACCGGGGAGCTGTTTTTT
>12|few|TRBJ2-7|TRBV9|TRBD2
CASSYPGGEQYF
TGTGCCAGCAGCTACCCGGGGGGCGAGCAGTACTTC
>12|few|TRBJ1-4|TRBV2|.
CASSEAGIKLFF
TGTGCCAGCAGTGAAGCAGGGATTAAACTGTTTTTT
>16|.|TRBJ2-7|TRBV6-6|TRBD1
CASSYPEGQTSYEQYF
TGTGCCAGCAGTTACCCCGAGGGACAGACCTCCTACGAGCAGTACTTC
>15|many|TRBJ2-2|TRBV12-3/TRBV12-4|.
CASSFRVTDTGELFF
TGTGCCAGCAGTTTTCGAGTAACTGACACCGGGGAGCTGTTTTTT